These T cell receptor beta chains were read from a single sample in a study of cytomegalovirus exposure and HLA in healthy donors. Profiling relied on immunoSEQ multiplex PCR, and the TCRdb table lists in-frame clones only, not all of them. The table lists 120,000 to 150,000 clones, 65% to 90% of them singletons. Sample: PBMCs. These receptors were collected from a woman aged 30 to 39 in good health and CMV-seronegative. CDR3s include the opening cysteine and the closing phenylalanine or tryptophan. D genes are given only for firm matches. Some rows have no size entry. The others give once, few or many, or a class for an expanded clone.

cdr3_aa,cdr3_nt,j_call,clone_size,d_call,v_call
CASSLGPGLANNEQFF,TGTGCCAGCAGCTTGGGACCGGGACTAGCGAACAATGAGCAGTTCTTC,TRBJ2-1,.,TRBD2,TRBV5-4
CASSPGRRGGRYNEQFF,TGTGCCAGCAGCCCCGGTCGGCGGGGGGGCCGCTACAATGAGCAGTTCTTC,TRBJ2-1,.,TRBD2,TRBV5-4
CASSHRTGGNEQYF,TGTGCCAGCAGCCACCGGACAGGGGGCAATGAGCAGTACTTC,TRBJ2-7,few,TRBD1,TRBV6-7
CASSSTSGAPYNEQFF,TGCGCCAGCAGCTCGACTAGCGGGGCCCCCTACAATGAGCAGTTCTTC,TRBJ2-1,few,TRBD2,TRBV5-1
CASSIRTGGLNEQFF,TGTGCCAGTAGTATTCGGACAGGGGGCTTAAATGAGCAGTTCTTC,TRBJ2-1,.,TRBD1,TRBV19
CASSLEGGSEQYF,TGTGCCAGCAGCTTAGAGGGGGGGAGTGAGCAGTACTTC,TRBJ2-7,.,TRBD2,TRBV11-3
CASSDTNTGELFF,TGTGCCAGCAGTGACACTAACACCGGGGAGCTGTTTTTT,TRBJ2-2,once,.,TRBV6-4
CASIDGTGVTSYNEQFF,TGTGCCAGCATAGACGGTACAGGCGTCACCTCCTACAATGAGCAGTTCTTC,TRBJ2-1,.,.,TRBV7-9
CASSLRQGPPGQYF,TGTGCCAGCAGCTTAAGACAGGGTCCCCCGGGACAGTACTTC,TRBJ2-5,.,TRBD1,TRBV7-2
CASSFAGEFNSPLHF,TGCGCCAGCAGCTTCGCAGGGGAATTCAATTCACCCCTCCACTTT,TRBJ1-6,.,.,TRBV5-1
CSVSMRRGTRSTDTQYF,TGCAGCGTATCTATGCGAAGGGGCACCCGAAGCACAGATACGCAGTATTTT,TRBJ2-3,.,.,TRBV29-1
CASRGRRSYEQYF,TGTGCCAGCAGGGGCAGGCGCTCCTACGAGCAGTACTTC,TRBJ2-7,.,.,TRBV6-1
CASSTAGGGGNTIYF,TGTGCCAGCAGCACCGCAGGGGGCGGTGGAAACACCATATATTTT,TRBJ1-3,.,TRBD1,TRBV9